This T cell receptor (beta chain) was recovered during a study of STAT5B mutations in CD4+ large granular lymphocyte leukemia. General study points: Patient CD4-sorted repertoires looked more clonal than healthy CD4+ repertoires, even without putative leukemic clones. TRBV06-family usage was enriched in top patient clones (8/27) versus controls (2/35). Data were not HLA-matched across samples.

The germline CDR1 and CDR2 sequences are SGHVS and FQNEAQ. V lost 5 bases, J lost 7 bases, and 14 bases lay in between. The CDR3 length is 14 residues. This clone has just a few counts. Antigen: not known. Authors' methods: Productive clonotypes were detectable down to 2.59 x 10-5 frequency. Generated by immunoSEQ multiplex PCR, the TCRdb table keeps only in-frame clones and is missing some. The D gene and trimming were derived from the DNA, and the V and J assignments and clone size from that table. Of under 40,000 clones in the sample, less than 75% were seen once. What was sequenced was CD4+ T cells from blood buffy coats. The chain employs TRBV7-8 and TRBJ1-4, with D unresolved. The clonotype comes from a human donor in good health. The CDR3 protein is CASSPSEVSEKLFF. CDR3 nucleotides: TGTGCCAGCAGCCCCTCGGAAGTGAGTGAAAAACTGTTTTTT. The full variable domain, with the rest looked up from reference TRBV7-8 and TRBJ1-4, is GAGVSQSPRYKVAKRGQDVALRCDPISGHVSLFWYQQALGQGPEFLTYFQNEAQLDKSGLPSDRFFAERPEGSVSTLKIQRTQQEDSAVYLCASSPSEVSEKLFFGSGTQLSVL.